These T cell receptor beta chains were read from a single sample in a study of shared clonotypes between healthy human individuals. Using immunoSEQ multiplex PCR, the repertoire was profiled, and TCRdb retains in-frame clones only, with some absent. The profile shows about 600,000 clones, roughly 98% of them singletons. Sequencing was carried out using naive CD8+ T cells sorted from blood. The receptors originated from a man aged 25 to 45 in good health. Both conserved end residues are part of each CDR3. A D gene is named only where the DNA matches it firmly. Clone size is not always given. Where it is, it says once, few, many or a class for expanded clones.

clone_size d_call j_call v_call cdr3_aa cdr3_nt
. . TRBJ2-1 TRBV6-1 CASRDLDISYNEQFF TGTGCCAGCAGGGACTTGGACATCTCCTACAATGAGCAGTTCTTC
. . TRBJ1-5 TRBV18 CASSPEEDYSNQPQHF TGTGCCAGCTCACCCGAGGAGGATTATAGCAATCAGCCCCAGCATTTT
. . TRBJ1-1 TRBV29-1 CSVEDAGTEAFF TGCAGCGTTGAAGACGCGGGCACTGAAGCTTTCTTT
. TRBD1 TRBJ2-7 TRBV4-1 CASSQDTGTGGRYEQYF TGCGCCAGCAGCCAAGATACAGGGACAGGGGGCCGGTACGAGCAGTACTTC
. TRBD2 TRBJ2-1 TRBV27 CASRKAGRGNEQFF TGTGCCAGCAGGAAGGCTGGGCGGGGGAATGAGCAGTTCTTC
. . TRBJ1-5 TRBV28 CASSFQDGGQPQHF TGTGCCAGCAGTTTCCAGGACGGGGGTCAGCCCCAGCATTTT
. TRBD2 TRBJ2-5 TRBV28 CASDSGVGGNQETQYF TGTGCCAGCGACAGTGGAGTGGGAGGGAATCAAGAGACCCAGTACTTC
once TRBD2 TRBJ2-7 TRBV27 CASRRASGYEQYF TGTGCCAGCAGGAGGGCTAGCGGTTACGAGCAGTACTTC
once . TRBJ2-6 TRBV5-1 CASSLALRVDRSGANVLTF TGCGCCAGCAGCTTGGCCTTGAGGGTAGATCGCTCTGGGGCCAACGTCCTGACTTTC
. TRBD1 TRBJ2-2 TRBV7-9 CASSPRDRVSPGELFF TGTGCCAGCAGCCCTCGGGACAGGGTATCTCCCGGGGAGCTGTTTTTT
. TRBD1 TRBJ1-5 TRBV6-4 CAIVRGQVLHQAQHF TGTGCCATCGTAAGAGGACAGGTTCTGCATCAGGCCCAGCATTTT
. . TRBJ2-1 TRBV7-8 CASSSVDSMHNEQFF TGTGCCAGCAGCTCCGTAGACAGTATGCACAATGAGCAGTTCTTC
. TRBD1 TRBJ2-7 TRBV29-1 CSVWTGANYEQYF TGCAGCGTTTGGACAGGGGCAAACTACGAGCAGTACTTC
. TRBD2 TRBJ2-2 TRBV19 CASSIAGGPTGELFF TGTGCCAGTAGTATAGCGGGAGGGCCCACCGGGGAGCTGTTTTTT
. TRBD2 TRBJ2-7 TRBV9 CASSALAGASYEQYF TGTGCCAGCAGCGCGCTAGCGGGAGCTTCCTACGAGCAGTACTTC
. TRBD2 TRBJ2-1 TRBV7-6 CASSFGLAGDSSYNEQFF TGTGCCAGCAGCTTTGGTCTAGCGGGAGATAGCTCCTACAATGAGCAGTTCTTC
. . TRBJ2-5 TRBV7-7 CASSRLGLKEETQYF TGTGCTAGCAGCAGATTGGGCCTGAAGGAAGAGACCCAGTACTTC
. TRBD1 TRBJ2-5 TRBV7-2 CASSLSGTGIGEETQYF TGTGCCAGCAGCTTATCTGGGACAGGGATAGGGGAAGAGACCCAGTACTTC
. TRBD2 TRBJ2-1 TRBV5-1 CASSSPGLAGVEQFF TGCGCCAGCAGTTCCCCGGGACTAGCGGGTGTTGAGCAGTTCTTC
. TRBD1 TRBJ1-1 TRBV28 CASSSLRDRVRAFF TGTGCCAGCAGCTCACTCCGGGACAGGGTCCGAGCTTTCTTT
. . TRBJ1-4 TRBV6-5 CASSYGQINEKLFF TGTGCCAGCAGTTACGGTCAGATCAATGAAAAACTGTTTTTT
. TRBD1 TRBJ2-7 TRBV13 CASSSAGTGYYEQYF TGTGCCAGCAGCTCCGCCGGGACAGGGTACTACGAGCAGTACTTC
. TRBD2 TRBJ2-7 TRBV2 CASSGRVAGGPWGYEQYF TGTGCCAGCAGTGGTCGTGTAGCGGGAGGGCCTTGGGGCTACGAGCAGTACTTC
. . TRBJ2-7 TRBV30 CAWSDPYEQYF TGTGCCTGGAGCGACCCCTACGAGCAGTACTTC
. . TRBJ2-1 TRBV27 CASSFGRNEQFF TGTGCCAGCAGTTTTGGCCGGAATGAGCAGTTCTTC
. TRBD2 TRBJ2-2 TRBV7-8 CASVAGANTGELFF TGTGCCAGCGTTGCGGGAGCGAACACCGGGGAGCTGTTTTTT
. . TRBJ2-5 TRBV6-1 CASSEGAATQETQYF TGTGCCAGCAGTGAAGGGGCGGCTACCCAAGAGACCCAGTACTTC
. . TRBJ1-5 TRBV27 CASSFSGRIDQPQHF TGTGCCAGCAGTTTTTCTGGACGAATAGATCAGCCCCAGCATTTT
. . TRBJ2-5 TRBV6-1 CASILYLFGETQYF TGTGCCAGCATTCTCTACCTGTTCGGAGAGACCCAGTACTTC
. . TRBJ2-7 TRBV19 CASTPGQSSYEQYF TGTGCCTCCACACCAGGACAGAGCTCCTACGAGCAGTACTTC
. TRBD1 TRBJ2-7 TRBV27 CASSIGQGGSYEQYF TGTGCCAGCAGTATAGGACAGGGTGGGTCCTACGAGCAGTACTTC
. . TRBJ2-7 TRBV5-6 CASSLGAGNVYEQYF TGTGCCAGCAGCTTGGGGGCAGGGAATGTGTACGAGCAGTACTTC
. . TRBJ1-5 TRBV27 CASSLTSGHNSNQPQHF TGTGCCAGCAGTTTAACGTCGGGACATAATAGCAATCAGCCCCAGCATTTT
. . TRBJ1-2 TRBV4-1 CASSQTGRISYGYTF TGCGCCAGCAGCCAGACTGGACGCATCAGCTATGGCTACACCTTC
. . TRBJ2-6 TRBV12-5 CASGIVSAGQSRANVLTF TGTGCTAGTGGTATAGTGTCTGCAGGACAAAGTCGGGCCAACGTCCTGACTTTC